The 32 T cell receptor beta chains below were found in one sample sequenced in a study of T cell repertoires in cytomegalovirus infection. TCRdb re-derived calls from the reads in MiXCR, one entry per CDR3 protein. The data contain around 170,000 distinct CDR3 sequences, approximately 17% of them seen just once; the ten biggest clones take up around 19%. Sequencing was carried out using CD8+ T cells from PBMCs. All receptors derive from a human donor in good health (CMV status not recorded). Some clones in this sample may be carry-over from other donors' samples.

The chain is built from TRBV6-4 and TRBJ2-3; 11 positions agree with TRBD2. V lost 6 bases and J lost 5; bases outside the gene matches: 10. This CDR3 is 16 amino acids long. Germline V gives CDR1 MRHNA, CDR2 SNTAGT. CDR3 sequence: CASSRGLAGVEDTQYF. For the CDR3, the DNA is TGTGCCAGCAGCCGAGGACTAGCGGGTGTGGAAGATACGCAGTATTTT.

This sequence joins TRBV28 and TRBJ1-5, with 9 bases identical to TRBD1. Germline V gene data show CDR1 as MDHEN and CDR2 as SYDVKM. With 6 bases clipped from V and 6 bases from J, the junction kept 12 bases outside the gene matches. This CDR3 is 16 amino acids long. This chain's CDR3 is CASRAAHRGPAQPQHF. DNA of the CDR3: TGTGCCAGCAGAGCAGCCCACAGGGGGCCAGCTCAGCCCCAGCATTTT.

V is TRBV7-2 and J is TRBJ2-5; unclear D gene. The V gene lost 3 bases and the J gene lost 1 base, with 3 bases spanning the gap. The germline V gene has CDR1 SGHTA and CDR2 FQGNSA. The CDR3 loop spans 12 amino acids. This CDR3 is CASSLAQETQYF. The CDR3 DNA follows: TGTGCCAGCAGCTTGGCCCAAGAGACCCAGTACTTC.

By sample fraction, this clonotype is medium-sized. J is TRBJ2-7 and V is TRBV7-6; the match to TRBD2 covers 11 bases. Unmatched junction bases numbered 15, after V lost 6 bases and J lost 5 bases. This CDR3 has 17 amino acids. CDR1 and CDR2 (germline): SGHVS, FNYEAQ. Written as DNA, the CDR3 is TGTGCCAGCAGTTTGTCCATAGCGGGAGGGCCTCAGAACGAGCAGTACTTC. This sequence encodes CASSLSIAGGPQNEQYF.

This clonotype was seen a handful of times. This CDR3 reads CASSLGGSHYSYNEQFF. The DNA for the CDR3 is TGTGCCAGCAGTTTAGGGGGCAGCCACTACTCCTACAATGAGCAGTTCTTC. V gene TRBV27 combines with J gene TRBJ2-1; possibly TRBD1 for D (6 bases). Trimming left V 2 bases short and J 0 bases short, with 14 bases between. This CDR3 is built from 17 residues. Germline V gene sequence: CDR1 MNHEY, CDR2 SMNVEV (reference sequence).

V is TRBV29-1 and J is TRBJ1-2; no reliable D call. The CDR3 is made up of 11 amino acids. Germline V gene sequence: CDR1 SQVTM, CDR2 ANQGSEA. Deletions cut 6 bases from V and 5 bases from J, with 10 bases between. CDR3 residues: CSVETRYGYTF. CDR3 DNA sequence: TGCAGCGTCGAGACCCGGTATGGCTACACCTTC.

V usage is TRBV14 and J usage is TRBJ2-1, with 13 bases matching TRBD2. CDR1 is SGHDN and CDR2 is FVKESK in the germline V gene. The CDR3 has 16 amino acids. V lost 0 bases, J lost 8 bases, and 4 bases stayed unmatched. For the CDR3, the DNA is TGTGCCAGCAGCCAAGATTGGACTAGCGGGAGTGATGAGCAGTTCTTC. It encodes CASSQDWTSGSDEQFF.

CDR3 region: CASSYGRVEQYF. The DNA of the CDR3 is TGTGCCAGCAGTTACGGTAGGGTCGAGCAGTACTTC. The gene calls are TRBV6-2 or TRBV6-3 and TRBJ2-7; D is undetermined. The germline gives CDR1 MNHEY, CDR2 SVGEGT. The CDR3 is 12 amino acids. V was trimmed by 2 bases and J by 6 bases, leaving 8 bases between them.

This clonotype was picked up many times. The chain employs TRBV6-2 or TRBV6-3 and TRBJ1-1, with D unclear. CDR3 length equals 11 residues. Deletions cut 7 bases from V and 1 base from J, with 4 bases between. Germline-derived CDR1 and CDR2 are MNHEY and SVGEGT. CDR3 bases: TGTGCCAGCACCAAGAACACTGAAGCTTTCTTT. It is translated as CASTKNTEAFF.

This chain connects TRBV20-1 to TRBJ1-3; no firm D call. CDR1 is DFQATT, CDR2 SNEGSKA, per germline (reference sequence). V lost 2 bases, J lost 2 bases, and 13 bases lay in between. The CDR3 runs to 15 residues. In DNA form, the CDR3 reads TGCAGTGCTAGACTCACCCGGGGTCCTGGAAACACCATATATTTT. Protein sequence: CSARLTRGPGNTIYF.

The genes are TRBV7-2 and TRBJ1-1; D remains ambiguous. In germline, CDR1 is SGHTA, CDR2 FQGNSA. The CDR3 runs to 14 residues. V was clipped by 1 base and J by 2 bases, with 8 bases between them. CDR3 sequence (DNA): TGTGCCAGCAGCTTAGGGATCGGCAACACTGAAGCTTTCTTT. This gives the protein CASSLGIGNTEAFF. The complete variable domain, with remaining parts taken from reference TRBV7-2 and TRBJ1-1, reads GAGVSQSPSNKVTEKGKDVELRCDPISGHTALYWYRQSLGQGLEFLIYFQGNSAPDKSGLPSDRFSAERTGGSVSTLTIQRTQQEDSAVYLCASSLGIGNTEAFFGQGTRLTVV.

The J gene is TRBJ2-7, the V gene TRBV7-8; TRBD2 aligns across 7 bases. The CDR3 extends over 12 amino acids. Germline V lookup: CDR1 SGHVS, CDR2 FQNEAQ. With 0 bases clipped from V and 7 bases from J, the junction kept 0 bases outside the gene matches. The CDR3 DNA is TGTGCCAGCAGCTTAGCGCGGGGGGAGCAGTACTTC. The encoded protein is CASSLARGEQYF.

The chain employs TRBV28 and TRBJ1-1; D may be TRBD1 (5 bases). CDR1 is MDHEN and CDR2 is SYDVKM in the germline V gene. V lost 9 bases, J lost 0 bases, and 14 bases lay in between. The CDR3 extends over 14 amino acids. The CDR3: CASSSGRLNTEAFF. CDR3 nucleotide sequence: TGTGCCAGTTCGTCAGGGCGGTTGAACACTGAAGCTTTCTTT. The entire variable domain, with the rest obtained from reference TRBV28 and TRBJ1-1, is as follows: DVKVTQSSRYLVKRTGEKVFLECVQDMDHENMFWYRQDPGLGLRLIYFSYDVKMKEKGDIPEGYSVSREKKERFSLILESASTNQTSMYLCASSSGRLNTEAFFGQGTRLTVV.

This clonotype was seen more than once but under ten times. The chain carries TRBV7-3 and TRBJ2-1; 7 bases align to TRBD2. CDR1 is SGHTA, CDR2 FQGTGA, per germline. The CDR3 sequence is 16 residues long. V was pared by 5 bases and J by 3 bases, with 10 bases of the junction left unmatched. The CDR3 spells CASSPHEGGFYNEQFF. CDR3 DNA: TGTGCCAGCAGCCCCCATGAGGGAGGGTTCTACAATGAGCAGTTCTTC.

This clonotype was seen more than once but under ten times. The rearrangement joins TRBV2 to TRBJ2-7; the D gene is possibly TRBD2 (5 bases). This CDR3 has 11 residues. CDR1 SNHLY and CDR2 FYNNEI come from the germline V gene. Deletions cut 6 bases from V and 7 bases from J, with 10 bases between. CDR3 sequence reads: CASSGLLEQYF. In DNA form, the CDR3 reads TGTGCCAGCAGCGGACTTTTAGAGCAGTACTTC.

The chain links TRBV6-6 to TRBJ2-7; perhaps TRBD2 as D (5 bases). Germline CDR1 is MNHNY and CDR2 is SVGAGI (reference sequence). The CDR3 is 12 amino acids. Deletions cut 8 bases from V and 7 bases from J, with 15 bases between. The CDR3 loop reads CASRRGVGEQYF. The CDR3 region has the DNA TGTGCCAGCCGTCGGGGAGTCGGGGAGCAGTACTTC.

The CDR3 sequence is CASSPPASGSGKFF. CDR3 nucleotide sequence: TGTGCCAGCAGCCCGCCGGCTAGCGGGAGTGGGAAGTTCTTC. J is TRBJ2-1 and V is TRBV5-5; 10 bases line up with TRBD2. Germline assignment: CDR1 SGHKS and CDR2 YYEKEE (reference sequence). Trimming cost V 4 bases and J 14 bases; bases outside gene matches: 12. This CDR3 is built from 14 residues.

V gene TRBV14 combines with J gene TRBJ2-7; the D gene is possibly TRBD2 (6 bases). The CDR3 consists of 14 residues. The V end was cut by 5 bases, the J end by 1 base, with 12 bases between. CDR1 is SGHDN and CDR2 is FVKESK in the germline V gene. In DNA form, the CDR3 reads TGTGCCAGCAGCTATAGCGGTCGATCCTACGAGCAGTACTTC. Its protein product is CASSYSGRSYEQYF.

The CDR3 nucleotides are TGTGCCAGCAGCGTGGGAGGAGGTCAGCCCCAGCATTTT. Its translation: CASSVGGGQPQHF. The chain is built from TRBV9 and TRBJ1-5; no definite D call. The V and J ends lost 2 bases and 6 bases respectively, with 9 bases between them. Per the germline V gene, CDR1 is SGDLS and CDR2 is YYNGEE. This CDR3 spans 13 amino acids.

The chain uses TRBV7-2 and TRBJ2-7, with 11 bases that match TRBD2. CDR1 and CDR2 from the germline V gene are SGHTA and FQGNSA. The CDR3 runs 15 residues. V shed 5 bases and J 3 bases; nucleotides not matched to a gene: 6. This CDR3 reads CASSPSLAGDYEQYF. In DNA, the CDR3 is TGTGCCAGCAGCCCATCACTAGCGGGGGACTACGAGCAGTACTTC.

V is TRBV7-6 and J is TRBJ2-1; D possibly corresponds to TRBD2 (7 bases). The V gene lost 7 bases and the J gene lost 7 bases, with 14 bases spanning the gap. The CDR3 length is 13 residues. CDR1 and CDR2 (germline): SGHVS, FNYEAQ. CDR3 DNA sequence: TGTGCCAGCAACCATCGGGGGGCAAATGAGCAGTTCTTC. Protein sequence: CASNHRGANEQFF.

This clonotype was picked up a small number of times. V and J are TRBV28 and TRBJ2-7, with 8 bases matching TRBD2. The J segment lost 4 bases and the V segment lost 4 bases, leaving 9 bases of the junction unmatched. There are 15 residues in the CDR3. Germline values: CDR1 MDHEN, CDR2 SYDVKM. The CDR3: CASSSLLLAGYEQYF. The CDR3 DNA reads TGTGCCAGCAGTTCTCTCCTGCTAGCGGGTTACGAGCAGTACTTC.

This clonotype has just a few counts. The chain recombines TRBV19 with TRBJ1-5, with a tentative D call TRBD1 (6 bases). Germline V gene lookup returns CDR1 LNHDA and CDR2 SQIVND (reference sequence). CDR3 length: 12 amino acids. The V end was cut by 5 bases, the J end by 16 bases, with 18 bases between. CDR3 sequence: CASSENREGQHF. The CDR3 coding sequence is TGTGCCAGTAGTGAAAACAGGGAGGGCCAACATTTT.

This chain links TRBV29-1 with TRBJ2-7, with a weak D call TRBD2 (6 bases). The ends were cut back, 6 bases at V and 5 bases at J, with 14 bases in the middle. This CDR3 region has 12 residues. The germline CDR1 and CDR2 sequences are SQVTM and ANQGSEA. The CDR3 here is CSVEGLDDEQYF. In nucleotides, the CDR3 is TGCAGCGTCGAGGGACTCGATGACGAGCAGTACTTC.

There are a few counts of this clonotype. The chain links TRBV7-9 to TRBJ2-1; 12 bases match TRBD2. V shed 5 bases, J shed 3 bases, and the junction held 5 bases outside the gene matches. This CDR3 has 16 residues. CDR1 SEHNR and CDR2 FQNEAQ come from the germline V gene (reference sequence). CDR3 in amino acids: CASSVMGLAGYNEQFF. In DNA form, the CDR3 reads TGTGCCAGCAGCGTAATGGGACTAGCGGGCTACAATGAGCAGTTCTTC.

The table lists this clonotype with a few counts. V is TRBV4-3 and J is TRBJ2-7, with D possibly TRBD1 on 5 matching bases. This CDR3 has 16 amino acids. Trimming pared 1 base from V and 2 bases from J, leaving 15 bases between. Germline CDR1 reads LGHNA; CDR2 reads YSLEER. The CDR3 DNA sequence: TGCGCCAGCAGCCAAGGCGGTAGAGAAGGGGCCTACGAGCAGTACTTC. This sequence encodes CASSQGGREGAYEQYF.

The CDR3: CASSRGNINQPQHF. For the CDR3, the DNA is TGTGCCAGCAGCCGGGGGAACATCAATCAGCCCCAGCATTTT. The chain recombines TRBV7-9 with TRBJ1-5, with a weak D call TRBD1 (5 bases). V was pared by 5 bases and J by 3 bases, with 11 bases between. The CDR3 is made up of 14 amino acids. Germline CDR1 reads SEHNR; CDR2 reads FQNEAQ (reference sequence).

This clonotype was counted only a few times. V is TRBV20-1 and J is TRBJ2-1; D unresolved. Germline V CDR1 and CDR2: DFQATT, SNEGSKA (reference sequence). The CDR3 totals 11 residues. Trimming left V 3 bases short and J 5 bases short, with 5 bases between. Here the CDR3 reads CSASSNNEQFF. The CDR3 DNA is TGCAGTGCTAGTTCCAACAATGAGCAGTTCTTC.

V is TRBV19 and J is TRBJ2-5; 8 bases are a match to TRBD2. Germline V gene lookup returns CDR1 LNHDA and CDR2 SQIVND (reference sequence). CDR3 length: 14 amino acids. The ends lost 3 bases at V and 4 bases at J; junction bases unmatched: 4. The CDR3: CASSIGLAGETQYF. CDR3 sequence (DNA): TGTGCCAGTAGTATCGGACTAGCTGGAGAGACCCAGTACTTC.

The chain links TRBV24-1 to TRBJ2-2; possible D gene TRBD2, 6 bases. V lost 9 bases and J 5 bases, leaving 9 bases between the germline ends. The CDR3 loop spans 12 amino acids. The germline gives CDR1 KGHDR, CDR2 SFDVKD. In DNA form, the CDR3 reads TGTGCCACCGGAGGGAATACCGGGGAGCTGTTTTTT. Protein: CATGGNTGELFF.

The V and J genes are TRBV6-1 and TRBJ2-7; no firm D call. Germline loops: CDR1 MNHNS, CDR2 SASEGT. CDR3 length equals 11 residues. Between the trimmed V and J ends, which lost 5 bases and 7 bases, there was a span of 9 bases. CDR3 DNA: TGTGCCAGCAGTCCCGCGAGGGAGCAGTACTTC. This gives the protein CASSPAREQYF.

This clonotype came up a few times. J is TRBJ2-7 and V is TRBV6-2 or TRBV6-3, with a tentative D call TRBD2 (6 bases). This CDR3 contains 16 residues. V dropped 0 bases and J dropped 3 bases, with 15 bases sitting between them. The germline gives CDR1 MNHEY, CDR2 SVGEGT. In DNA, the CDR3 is TGTGCCAGCAGTTACTCTGGGACTTTTCAGCGCTACGAGCAGTACTTC. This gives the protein CASSYSGTFQRYEQYF.